This T cell receptor beta chain was recorded in a study of T cell changes during pregnancy in multiple sclerosis. This clone turned up a few times. Trimming at V came to 6 bases and at J to 7 bases, leaving 7 bases not matched to a gene. The CDR3 consists of 15 residues. The germline CDR1 and CDR2 sequences are SNHLY and FYNNEI. The protocol was immunoSEQ multiplex PCR, while the TCRdb copy is restricted to in-frame clones and leaves out a portion. Of approximately 85,000 clones in the sample, 91% are singletons; the top ten hold approximately 2.5%. The source of this sequence is a female donor with multiple sclerosis, enrolled in a pregnancy study. This specimen consisted of peripheral blood, obtained in the first trimester of pregnancy. The chain couples TRBV2 to TRBJ1-6, with TRBD1 matching over 9 bases. The CDR3 nucleotides are TGTGCCAGCAGGGGGACAGGGTTGGGGAATTCACCCCTCCACTTT. As protein: CASRGTGLGNSPLHF.